One and the same sample provided the 12 T cell receptor beta chains below, sequenced in a study of regulatory T cells in long-lasting Graves disease. TCRdb re-called the reads with MiXCR, one entry per CDR3 protein. This table has 450 or so distinct CDR3 sequences, roughly 60% appearing once. Construction of the TCR library relied on RNA isolated from PBMCs. The source was peripheral blood mononuclear cells (PBMCs), collected with antithyroid drug treatment, in newly diagnosed or persistent Graves disease (not recorded which). The origin of the receptors is a female donor with Graves disease.

The chain carries TRBV29-1 and TRBJ2-1; D is perhaps TRBD2 (6 bases). This CDR3 comprises 15 residues. The ends were cut back, 6 bases at V and 0 bases at J, with 15 bases in the middle. The V gene's germline CDR1 is SQVTM and CDR2 ANQGSEA. CDR3 in amino acids: CSVRGGTSSYNEQFF. CDR3 sequence (DNA): TGCAGCGTGCGGGGCGGAACTTCCTCCTACAATGAGCAGTTCTTC.

There are a few counts of this clonotype. In DNA form, the CDR3 reads TGTGCCAGTAGTATGAGGGAAGGGACCCAGTACTTC. This translates into CASSMREGTQYF. The V call is TRBV19, the J call TRBJ2-5; D perhaps matches TRBD2 (5 bases). V lost 3 bases and J 7 bases, leaving 9 bases between the germline ends. The CDR3 loop spans 12 amino acids. Germline V lookup: CDR1 LNHDA, CDR2 SQIVND (reference sequence).

The V call is TRBV5-4, the J call TRBJ2-3; 11 bases map to TRBD2. The V and J ends lost 2 bases and 0 bases, in that order; junction bases with no gene match: 5. Germline V lookup: CDR1 SGHNT, CDR2 YYREEE (reference sequence). The length of the CDR3 is 17 residues. The CDR3 DNA reads TGTGCCAGCAGCTTAATGGGACTAGCGGCTAGCACAGATACGCAGTATTTT. Its protein is CASSLMGLAASTDTQYF.

The chain carries TRBV12-3 or TRBV12-4 and TRBJ2-7, with D possibly being TRBD1 (5 bases). V gave up 3 bases and J gave up 5 bases, with 17 bases separating them. The CDR3 contains 15 residues. The CDR3 DNA reads as TGTGCCAGCAGTTTTTCCCGCAGGGTTGGCCACGAGCAGTACTTC. It is translated as CASSFSRRVGHEQYF.

The V and J genes are TRBV10-3 and TRBJ1-2; D is perhaps TRBD1 (5 bases). This CDR3 is built from 19 residues. Germline loops: CDR1 ENHRY, CDR2 SYGVKD. Trimming removed 0 bases at V and 2 bases at J, with 22 bases between. Here the CDR3 DNA reads TGTGCCATCAGTGAGTCGGGAGTGGTCACTAGGGGAATCAACTATGGCTACACCTTC. It encodes CAISESGVVTRGINYGYTF.

This chain connects TRBV12-3 or TRBV12-4 to TRBJ2-7; 7 bases line up with TRBD2. The ends lost 5 bases at V and 5 bases at J; junction bases unmatched: 3. This CDR3 is 12 amino acids long. The CDR3: CASSPGLDEQYF. DNA for the CDR3: TGTGCCAGCAGTCCAGGACTAGACGAGCAGTACTTC.

The chain recombines TRBV7-9 with TRBJ2-5; D unclear. Trimming took 6 bases from V and 5 from J, leaving 7 bases between them. Germline V CDR1 and CDR2: SEHNR, FQNEAQ (reference sequence). The CDR3 totals 11 residues. The CDR3 bases are TGTGCCAGCAGAAGACTGGAGACCCAGTACTTC. Protein product: CASRRLETQYF.

This chain uses TRBV5-6 with TRBJ1-6; D not certain. Trimming took off 3 bases at V and 6 bases at J, with 10 bases between the two ends. The V gene's germline CDR1 is SGHDT and CDR2 YYEEEE. The CDR3 consists of 14 residues. The CDR3 DNA follows: TGTGCCAGCAGCTCGACCGCGCTTAATTCACCCCTCCACTTT. Its protein is CASSSTALNSPLHF.

The genes are TRBV28 and TRBJ1-2; 7 bases align to TRBD1. Germline lookup yields CDR1 MDHEN and CDR2 SYDVKM. CDR3 length equals 12 residues. With 6 bases clipped from V and 8 bases from J, the junction kept 6 bases outside the gene matches. The CDR3: CASRSGTVGYTF. CDR3 DNA sequence: TGTGCCAGCAGGAGTGGGACAGTCGGCTACACCTTC.

The rearrangement uses TRBV5-1 and TRBJ2-7, with 8 bases aligning to TRBD2. The CDR3 loop spans 14 amino acids. V shed 0 bases, J shed 5 bases, and the junction held 4 bases outside the gene matches. CDR1 is SGHRS and CDR2 is YFSETQ in the germline V gene. CDR3 sequence reads: CASSLGQREHEQYF. The CDR3 region has the DNA TGCGCCAGCAGCTTGGGTCAGCGGGAGCACGAGCAGTACTTC.

The V call is TRBV19, the J call TRBJ2-1; no definite D call. V was cut by 4 bases and J by 4 bases, with 20 bases left in between. This CDR3 has 17 amino acids. Germline CDR1 LNHDA, CDR2 SQIVND (reference sequence). For the CDR3, the DNA is TGTGCCAGTAGTACACTCCGGGCCCCGATGGCTTACAATGAGCAGTTCTTC. As protein: CASSTLRAPMAYNEQFF.

V usage is TRBV12-3 or TRBV12-4 and J usage is TRBJ2-1; tentatively, D is TRBD2 (5 bases). Trimming removed 4 bases from V and 9 bases from J, with 7 bases in between. The CDR3 loop spans 11 amino acids. The DNA of the CDR3 is TGTGCCAGCAGTTGGAGGACTGAGCAGTTCTTC. Translation gives CASSWRTEQFF.